These 10 T cell receptor beta chains were all obtained from the same sample, sequenced in a study of shared clonotypes between healthy human individuals. Assay used: immunoSEQ multiplex PCR; TCRdb lists only in-frame clones, some missing. The sample has approximately 2.3 million clones, 85% to 95% seen once. The sample taken for sequencing was naive CD4+ T cells from PBMCs. Noted subset: CD45RA+ positively selected. The receptors were gathered from a man aged 18-30 years in good health. Some clones in this sample may be carry-over from other donors' samples.

The chain couples TRBV6-1 to TRBJ2-5; maybe TRBD2 (7 bases). The CDR3 is 14 residues long. V was cut by 6 bases and J by 5 bases, with 16 bases left in between. From germline, CDR1 is MNHNS and CDR2 SASEGT. CDR3 sequence: CASRAIGGRETQYF. The CDR3 DNA sequence: TGTGCCAGCAGAGCTATCGGGGGGCGGGAGACCCAGTACTTC.

This clone has a single count. This chain uses TRBV5-1 with TRBJ1-4; possible D gene TRBD1, 5 bases. CDR1 is SGHRS and CDR2 is YFSETQ in the germline V gene. The CDR3 is made up of 14 amino acids. V lost 3 bases to trimming and J lost 8 bases, with 14 bases between them. CDR3 sequence reads: CASSWQGPEEKLFF. CDR3 DNA sequence: TGCGCCAGCAGCTGGCAGGGCCCCGAAGAAAAACTGTTTTTT.

The rearrangement joins TRBV5-1 to TRBJ2-2, with 10 bases fitting TRBD2. CDR1 is SGHRS and CDR2 is YFSETQ in the germline V gene. The length of the CDR3 is 17 residues. V lost 4 bases to trimming and J lost 0 bases; unmatched junction nucleotides: 6. This CDR3 reads CASSLGTSASNTGELFF. The CDR3 DNA reads as TGCGCCAGCAGCCTGGGGACTAGCGCTTCGAACACCGGGGAGCTGTTTTTT.

The V and J genes are TRBV28 and TRBJ2-1; 12 bases are a match to TRBD2. Germline loops: CDR1 MDHEN, CDR2 SYDVKM. V shed 7 bases, J shed 7 bases, and the junction held 8 bases outside the gene matches. The CDR3 extends over 15 amino acids. This chain's CDR3 is CASINRLAGANEQFF. The CDR3 DNA reads as TGTGCCAGCATAAACCGACTAGCGGGAGCAAATGAGCAGTTCTTC.

The chain joins TRBV18 to TRBJ1-5; D might be TRBD1 (5 bases). The germline V and J ends were trimmed by 2 bases and 6 bases, with 8 bases remaining between them. The CDR3 loop spans 13 amino acids. CDR1 KGHSH and CDR2 LQKENI come from the germline V gene. DNA for the CDR3: TGTGCCAGCTCACCAATGGGGACTCAGCCCCAGCATTTT. Translating it yields CASSPMGTQPQHF. Combining the CDR3 with reference TRBV18 and TRBJ1-5 gives the whole variable domain NAGVMQNPRHLVRRRGQEARLRCSPMKGHSHVYWYRQLPEEGLKFMVYLQKENIIDESGMPKERFSAEFPKEGPSILRIQQVVRGDSAAYFCASSPMGTQPQHFGDGTRLSIL.

The chain uses TRBV29-1 and TRBJ1-2, with TRBD1 matching 8 bases. V lost 2 bases and J lost 4; bases outside the gene matches: 9. The CDR3 length is 15 residues. The germline gives CDR1 SQVTM, CDR2 ANQGSEA. As DNA, the CDR3 is TGCAGCGTTGAATCAAGAGGCAGGGGGCTCTATGGCTACACCTTC. This encodes CSVESRGRGLYGYTF. The full variable domain, rest sourced from reference TRBV29-1 and TRBJ1-2, is SAVISQKPSRDICQRGTSLTIQCQVDSQVTMMFWYRQQPGQSLTLIATANQGSEATYESGFVIDKFPISRPNLTFSTLTVSNMSPEDSSIYLCSVESRGRGLYGYTFGSGTRLTVV.

V is TRBV28 and J is TRBJ2-5; 8 bases align to TRBD2. Germline values: CDR1 MDHEN, CDR2 SYDVKM. The CDR3 loop spans 15 amino acids. Trimming removed 4 bases from V and 5 bases from J; junction bases left unmatched: 9. For the CDR3, the DNA is TGTGCCAGCAGTTCCCCCCGGCGGGAGGAGGAGACCCAGTACTTC. Translation gives CASSSPRREEETQYF.

The CDR3 loop is CASSTGLAASNEQFF. The CDR3 DNA reads TGTGCCAGCAGTACGGGACTAGCGGCCTCCAATGAGCAGTTCTTC. The gene calls are TRBV5-4 and TRBJ2-1; 11 nucleotides line up with TRBD2. Trimming removed 5 bases from V and 6 bases from J; junction bases left unmatched: 7. CDR3 size: 15 residues. Germline V gene lookup returns CDR1 SGHNT and CDR2 YYREEE (reference sequence).

The chain is built from TRBV6-6 and TRBJ2-7, with 9 nucleotides matching TRBD1. Germline lookup yields CDR1 MNHNY and CDR2 SVGAGI (reference sequence). V lost 6 bases to trimming and J lost 0 bases; unmatched junction nucleotides: 6. The CDR3 length is 15 residues. Here the CDR3 reads CASRPGTGFSYEQYF. In nucleotides, the CDR3 is TGTGCCAGCAGACCCGGGACAGGGTTCTCCTACGAGCAGTACTTC.

The rearrangement joins TRBV18 to TRBJ2-5; 12 nucleotides agree with TRBD2. Looked up from germline, CDR1 is KGHSH and CDR2 is LQKENI. With V trimmed by 4 bases and J by 5 bases, 8 bases remained unmatched. The CDR3 has 16 residues. CDR3 in amino acids: CASSLMRLAGVETQYF. The CDR3 DNA sequence: TGTGCCAGCTCACTCATGCGACTAGCGGGAGTGGAGACCCAGTACTTC.